Each of the 8 T cell receptor beta chains below was sequenced from the same sample in a study of Ad26.COV2.S vaccination and SARS-CoV-2 variants. Using immunoSEQ multiplex PCR, the repertoire was profiled, and TCRdb retains in-frame clones only, with some absent. The sample lists 350,000 to 500,000 clones; 80% to 95% were seen once. This sample's treatment: roughly 18 received Ad26.COV2.S at low or high dose, single or two shots; 5 received placebo; per-sample allocation not given. On day 63 after the first injection, vaccine and placebo recipients gave samples. The specimen was peripheral blood, collected in a trial of Ad26.COV2.S vaccine versus placebo. These TCRs come from a person between 18 and 65 years old who received the Ad26.COV2.S COVID-19 vaccine or a placebo.

V and J are TRBV7-9 and TRBJ2-1, with a weak D call TRBD1 (5 bases). Trimming stripped 1 base from V and 4 bases from J, with 20 bases between. CDR1 is SEHNR, CDR2 FQNEAQ, per germline (reference sequence). The CDR3 length is 18 residues. The CDR3 DNA reads as TGTGCCAGCAGCTTAGGGGGCAGGACGGCGTCCTTTTACAATGAGCAGTTCTTC. Protein product: CASSLGGRTASFYNEQFF.

The chain employs TRBV7-3 and TRBJ1-2; weak D call: TRBD1 (5 bases). The CDR3 runs to 14 residues. Germline-derived CDR1 and CDR2 are SGHTA and FQGTGA. V was clipped by 2 bases and J by 4 bases, with 11 bases between them. The CDR3 loop reads CASSLLGEGYGYTF. CDR3 in DNA: TGTGCCAGCAGCTTATTGGGGGAGGGCTATGGCTACACCTTC.

This clone was seen ten or more times. The rearrangement uses TRBV6-1 and TRBJ2-7; D possibly uses TRBD1 or TRBD2 (5 bases each). Per the germline V gene, CDR1 is MNHNS and CDR2 is SASEGT. CDR3 length: 14 residues. V lost 3 bases, J lost 2 bases, and 11 bases lay in between. The CDR3 nucleotides are TGTGCCAGCAGTGACGAGGGACCAACCTACGAGCAGTACTTC. Its translation is CASSDEGPTYEQYF.

V usage is TRBV5-1 and J usage is TRBJ2-7; the D gene could be TRBD1 or TRBD2 (5 bases each). Germline V gene sequence: CDR1 SGHRS, CDR2 YFSETQ. V lost 4 bases, J lost 3 bases, and 20 bases lay in between. The CDR3 sequence is 16 residues long. CDR3 in DNA: TGCGCCAGCAGCCCCCAGGAGCCGGGACGGCTCTACGAGCAGTACTTC. Amino acid sequence: CASSPQEPGRLYEQYF.

The chain has TRBV5-1 and TRBJ2-3; 8 nucleotides align to TRBD2. Losses at the gene ends were 5 bases for V and 3 bases for J; bases not matched to a gene: 8. Germline CDR1 and CDR2: SGHRS and YFSETQ. The CDR3 loop spans 15 amino acids. The CDR3 DNA follows: TGCGCCAGCAGGGCCCCCACTAGCGGAACAGATACGCAGTATTTT. This sequence encodes CASRAPTSGTDTQYF.

This chain connects TRBV7-2 to TRBJ2-7; 7 bases are a match to TRBD1. This CDR3 has 15 residues. Unmatched junction bases numbered 5, after V lost 2 bases and J lost 1 base. In germline, CDR1 is SGHTA, CDR2 FQGNSA. The CDR3 sequence is CASSLLGTASYEQYF. In DNA, the CDR3 is TGTGCCAGCAGCTTACTGGGGACAGCTTCCTACGAGCAGTACTTC.

The chain joins TRBV19 to TRBJ2-7; unclear D gene. CDR1 is LNHDA, CDR2 SQIVND, per germline (reference sequence). The CDR3 covers 12 residues. Trimming took 1 base from V and 6 from J, leaving 7 bases between them. The CDR3 protein is CASSIGVGEQYF. The CDR3 coding sequence is TGTGCCAGTAGTATAGGGGTGGGCGAGCAGTACTTC.

This chain links TRBV6-2 or TRBV6-3 with TRBJ2-4, with TRBD1 as a possible D gene (7 bases). Germline V gives CDR1 MNHEY, CDR2 SVGEGT. The CDR3 is 16 amino acids. V gave up 5 bases and J gave up 4 bases, with 18 bases separating them. The CDR3 nucleotides are TGTGCCAGCAGTAGACGGGCGGGACAGATAAAAAACATTCAGTACTTC. Its protein product is CASSRRAGQIKNIQYF.